This T cell receptor (beta chain) came from a study of graft-versus-host responses after intestinal transplantation. Study details: Each recipient received a multivisceral, liver-intestinal, or isolated intestinal graft. The recipients all started with anti-thymocyte globulin induction and then took tacrolimus and steroids for about 3 years. Points from the study as a whole: There were GvH clones found in recipient marrow, and some of them appeared first in ileum or blood.

As regards this clone: Its antigen remains unknown.

The data were produced by immunoSEQ multiplex PCR, yet TCRdb's version contains in-frame clones alone and is incomplete. This sample has more than 25,000 clones; around 94% occur once, and the top ten carry around 0.82%. The CDR3 covers 13 residues. Looked up from germline, CDR1 is SNHLY and CDR2 is FYNNEI. V was pared by 2 bases and J by 6 bases, with 7 bases between. The V call is TRBV2, the J call TRBJ2-2; no clear D gene. The sequences come from PBMCs, collected 30 days after intestinal transplant. The TCR sequence derives from a human patient who received an intestinal transplant, so some T cells may come from the graft donor. The CDR3 DNA reads as TGTGCCAGCAGTGAAAACAGCCCCGGGGAGCTGTTTTTT. It translates to CASSENSPGELFF.